The 26 T cell receptor beta chains below come from one sample, sequenced in a study of T cells expressing NK-cell markers. For each CDR3 protein, TCRdb gives one entry from its re-call of the 5' RACE reads, without DNA. Across under 200,000 distinct CDR3 sequences, the top ten clones capture approximately 17% of the sample. Sequences were obtained from blood T cells: a sorted CD56 or NKG2C T cell subset, CD4+ or CD8+ T cells, or bulk PBMC T cells (not recorded which). These receptors were collected from a woman aged 18 to 69 in good health.

The chain recombines TRBV20-1 with TRBJ2-1; TCRdb lists TRBD2, though no DNA is available to test this call. Germline-derived CDR1 and CDR2 are DFQATT and SNEGSKA (reference sequence). CDR3 size: 14 residues. The CDR3 is CSAASGRIVNEQFF.

The chain links TRBV6-5 to TRBJ1-6; TCRdb selects TRBD1, and the lack of DNA leaves this call unchecked. In germline, CDR1 is MNHEY, CDR2 SVGAGI. CDR3 length equals 12 residues. The CDR3 loop reads CASSFRQGTLHF.

This sequence joins TRBV5-1 and TRBJ2-7; without DNA, the TCRdb call of TRBD2 cannot be checked. CDR1 is SGHRS and CDR2 is YFSETQ in the germline V gene. The CDR3 loop spans 16 amino acids. The CDR3 protein is CATSPFSGGGSYEQYF.

The CDR3: CAISESASGTATGQYF. The chain is built from TRBV10-3 and TRBJ2-7; TCRdb reports TRBD2, a call that lacks DNA to check it against. The V gene's germline CDR1 is ENHRY and CDR2 SYGVKD. This CDR3 is built from 16 residues.

The J gene is TRBJ2-3, the V gene TRBV15; without DNA, the TCRdb call of TRBD1 cannot be checked. The germline CDR1 and CDR2 sequences are LNHNV and YYDKDF (reference sequence). The CDR3 loop spans 15 amino acids. The CDR3 sequence is CATSRVQTGVNTQYF.

The V call is TRBV4-1, the J call TRBJ2-5; TCRdb's D gene call, TRBD2, goes unchecked for lack of DNA. Germline assignment: CDR1 MGHRA and CDR2 YSYEKL. CDR3 length: 13 amino acids. CDR3 sequence: CASSRAGGAAQYF.

The V gene is TRBV5-1, the J gene TRBJ2-6. CDR3 length equals 16 residues. Per germline, CDR1 SGHRS and CDR2 YFSETQ. CDR3 loop: CASSLHSGSGANVLTF.

V gene TRBV11-2 combines with J gene TRBJ2-1; TCRdb selects TRBD2, and the lack of DNA leaves this call unchecked. CDR1 SGHAT and CDR2 FQNNGV come from the germline V gene. This CDR3 spans 15 amino acids. The CDR3 region is CASSFLAGGHGEQFF.

The chain links TRBV9 to TRBJ2-3; without DNA, the TCRdb call of TRBD2 cannot be checked. Germline values: CDR1 SGDLS, CDR2 YYNGEE. The CDR3 is 14 residues long. The CDR3 spells CASSVGPLAGVEYF.

The V and J genes are TRBV10-3 and TRBJ1-4; checking the TCRdb D call of TRBD1 is not possible without DNA. Germline lookup yields CDR1 ENHRY and CDR2 SYGVKD. The CDR3 has 16 amino acids. The CDR3 sequence is CAISPLPAEINEKLFF.

The chain has TRBV20-1 and TRBJ2-1; TCRdb names TRBD2, which stays unverified in the absence of DNA. Germline V gives CDR1 DFQATT, CDR2 SNEGSKA (reference sequence). The CDR3 covers 16 residues. The CDR3 loop reads CSVLQAGGISYNEQFF.

The rearrangement links TRBV20-1 to TRBJ1-1; TCRdb gives TRBD1 as the D gene, but with no DNA this cannot be confirmed. Germline V gives CDR1 DFQATT, CDR2 SNEGSKA (reference sequence). This CDR3 contains 15 residues. The CDR3 protein is CSARAGPLGDTEAFF.

CDR3 amino acids: CASSLAPAGSYEQYF. The chain employs TRBV7-8 and TRBJ2-7. CDR1 and CDR2 from the germline V gene are SGHVS and FQNEAQ. The CDR3 spans 15 residues.

The chain employs TRBV12-5 and TRBJ2-6. Germline V gene sequence: CDR1 LGHNT, CDR2 FRNRAP. The CDR3 sequence is 12 residues long. This CDR3 is CASGSGANVLTF.

This chain uses TRBV19 with TRBJ1-2. This CDR3 contains 13 residues. Per the germline V gene, CDR1 is LNHDA and CDR2 is SQIVND (reference sequence). CDR3: CASSIGTNYGYTF.

The chain recombines TRBV7-2 with TRBJ2-7; there is no DNA to check the TCRdb D call of TRBD1. This CDR3 comprises 14 residues. Germline loops: CDR1 SGHTA, CDR2 FQGNSA. This chain's CDR3 is CASNTGRVAYEQYF.

The chain recombines TRBV30 with TRBJ2-1. CDR3 size: 11 residues. Germline-derived CDR1 and CDR2 are GTSNPN and SVGIG (reference sequence). CDR3 loop: CAWSVYNEQFF.

This chain links TRBV30 with TRBJ1-2; lacking DNA, the TRBD1 call made by TCRdb goes unchecked. The CDR3 runs to 15 residues. Per germline, CDR1 GTSNPN and CDR2 SVGIG (reference sequence). CDR3 in amino acids: CAWSDQGQGARGYTF.

The chain is built from TRBV5-1 and TRBJ2-3; the TRBD2 assignment by TCRdb is unverifiable without DNA. Germline CDR1 is SGHRS and CDR2 is YFSETQ. The CDR3 covers 13 residues. CDR3 sequence reads: CASSLGPLDTQYF.

This sequence joins TRBV29-1 and TRBJ2-1; TCRdb outputs TRBD2, but without DNA this stays unchecked. Germline loops: CDR1 SQVTM, CDR2 ANQGSEA. CDR3 size: 16 residues. CDR3 amino acids: CSVEFSRDSDYNEQFF.

The chain has TRBV12-3 or TRBV12-4 and TRBJ2-1; without DNA, the TCRdb call of TRBD2 cannot be checked. This CDR3 has 14 amino acids. This chain's CDR3 is CASIVLAGTGEQFF.

The genes are TRBV20-1 and TRBJ2-2. Germline V lookup: CDR1 DFQATT, CDR2 SNEGSKA (reference sequence). The CDR3 contains 15 residues. CDR3 residues: CSARDPRADTGELFF.

This chain connects TRBV5-1 to TRBJ2-7. Germline V gene data show CDR1 as SGHRS and CDR2 as YFSETQ. The CDR3 sequence is 14 residues long. The CDR3 is CASSFSRSSYEQYF.

V usage is TRBV4-2 and J usage is TRBJ2-5; the D call from TCRdb, TRBD2, cannot be confirmed without DNA. Looked up from germline, CDR1 is LGHNA and CDR2 is YNFKEQ. This CDR3 has 17 residues. The CDR3 spells CASSPRGTSGAGETQYF.

The chain combines TRBV7-9 with TRBJ2-7. CDR3 size: 13 residues. Germline lookup yields CDR1 SEHNR and CDR2 FQNEAQ (reference sequence). The CDR3 sequence: CASSLVGDYEQYF.

The CDR3 spells CASSRGRQGRYSGANVLTF. This sequence joins TRBV11-1 and TRBJ2-6; TCRdb proposes TRBD1, but this gene call is untestable without DNA. Germline V lookup: CDR1 SGHAT, CDR2 FQDESV (reference sequence). CDR3 size: 19 residues.